This is a list of T cell receptor beta chains from one sample in a study of cytomegalovirus exposure and HLA in healthy donors. Sequenced by immunoSEQ multiplex PCR; TCRdb stores in-frame clones only, minus some. Of about 120,000 clones listed, 55% to 75% are singletons. The specimen sequenced was PBMCs. The receptors originated from a man aged 30-40 years in good health and CMV-seropositive. The CDR3 runs from the conserved cysteine through the conserved F or W. The order of the fields is D gene, V gene, CDR3 length, J gene, clone size, CDR3 DNA, CDR3 protein. A D gene is named only where the DNA matches it firmly. Clone size is not always given. Where it is, it says once, few, many or a class for expanded clones.

d_gene: .; v_gene: TRBV2; len: 16; j_gene: TRBJ2-3; abundance: .; CDR3nt: TGTGCCAGCAGTGCTTTCTGGGGGACTAGCACAGATACGCAGTATTTT; CDR3aa: CASSAFWGTSTDTQYF
d_gene: TRBD1; v_gene: TRBV7-3; len: 14; j_gene: TRBJ2-2; abundance: .; CDR3nt: TGTGCCAGCAGCCGACAGGGGAACACCGGGGAGCTGTTTTTT; CDR3aa: CASSRQGNTGELFF
d_gene: .; v_gene: TRBV6-1; len: 12; j_gene: TRBJ2-7; abundance: .; CDR3nt: TGTGCCAGCAGCCTTAACTCCTACGAGCAGTACTTC; CDR3aa: CASSLNSYEQYF
d_gene: TRBD2; v_gene: TRBV2; len: 17; j_gene: TRBJ2-7; abundance: .; CDR3nt: TGTGCCAGCATCCGGGACTGGGCGCTAGCGGGTTTGGACGAGCAGTACTTC; CDR3aa: CASIRDWALAGLDEQYF
d_gene: TRBD2; v_gene: TRBV28; len: 16; j_gene: TRBJ2-3; abundance: once; CDR3nt: TGTGCCAGCAGTTATCCCCTCCGGACTAGTGCAGATACGCAGTATTTT; CDR3aa: CASSYPLRTSADTQYF
d_gene: .; v_gene: TRBV27; len: 16; j_gene: TRBJ2-6; abundance: .; CDR3nt: TGTGCCAGCAGTTTAGTAGGGGCCTCTGGGGCCAACGTCCTGACTTTC; CDR3aa: CASSLVGASGANVLTF
d_gene: .; v_gene: TRBV7-7; len: 12; j_gene: TRBJ2-7; abundance: .; CDR3nt: TGTGCTAGCAGCTTACTGAGCGGCGAGCAGTACTTC; CDR3aa: CASSLLSGEQYF
d_gene: .; v_gene: TRBV6-1; len: 15; j_gene: TRBJ2-7; abundance: .; CDR3nt: TGTGCCAGCAGTGAACTGGGAGAGGCCTCCTACGAGCAGTACTTC; CDR3aa: CASSELGEASYEQYF
d_gene: TRBD2; v_gene: TRBV29-1; len: 15; j_gene: TRBJ2-1; abundance: .; CDR3nt: TGCAGCGTTGCGTATGGACTAGCGGACTACAATGAGCAGTTCTTC; CDR3aa: CSVAYGLADYNEQFF
d_gene: .; v_gene: TRBV5-1; len: 14; j_gene: TRBJ1-6; abundance: once; CDR3nt: TGCGCCAGCAGCTGGTGGGAGAAGAATTCACCCCTCCACTTT; CDR3aa: CASSWWEKNSPLHF
d_gene: .; v_gene: TRBV9; len: 15; j_gene: TRBJ1-1; abundance: .; CDR3nt: TGTGCCAGCAGCGACCTTCAGCGAGGTAACACTGAAGCTTTCTTT; CDR3aa: CASSDLQRGNTEAFF
d_gene: TRBD1; v_gene: TRBV7-8; len: 13; j_gene: TRBJ1-2; abundance: once; CDR3nt: TGTGCCAGCTGGGAACCAGGGGGCCGGGGCTACACCTTC; CDR3aa: CASWEPGGRGYTF
d_gene: .; v_gene: TRBV2; len: 17; j_gene: TRBJ2-7; abundance: .; CDR3nt: TGTGCCAGCAGGGATGCTAGGAGGGGGCTAGCGAATAACGAGCAGTACTTC; CDR3aa: CASRDARRGLANNEQYF
d_gene: .; v_gene: TRBV7-9; len: 13; j_gene: TRBJ2-7; abundance: .; CDR3nt: TGTGCCAGCAGCATTAGCTCGGCTGCCGGGCAGTACTTC; CDR3aa: CASSISSAAGQYF
d_gene: .; v_gene: TRBV5-4; len: 15; j_gene: TRBJ1-2; abundance: .; CDR3nt: TGTGCCAGCAGCCCTCGACAGAACATAAACTATGGCTACACCTTC; CDR3aa: CASSPRQNINYGYTF
d_gene: TRBD1; v_gene: TRBV27; len: 15; j_gene: TRBJ1-6; abundance: .; CDR3nt: TGTGCCAGCAGTCCGGAGGGACAGGCGAATTCACCCCTCCACTTT; CDR3aa: CASSPEGQANSPLHF
d_gene: TRBD1; v_gene: TRBV19; len: 17; j_gene: TRBJ2-1; abundance: few; CDR3nt: TGTGCCAGTATGGACAGGGGTCCATTGAGCTCCTACAATGAGCAGTTCTTC; CDR3aa: CASMDRGPLSSYNEQFF
d_gene: TRBD1; v_gene: TRBV7-9; len: 19; j_gene: TRBJ1-2; abundance: .; CDR3nt: TGTGCCAGCAGCTTAAGTAGTGCCGGGACAGGGAGTATTAACTATGGCTACACCTTC; CDR3aa: CASSLSSAGTGSINYGYTF
d_gene: .; v_gene: TRBV29-1; len: 14; j_gene: TRBJ2-3; abundance: few; CDR3nt: TGCAGCGTTTCCATCGGGACTCCCACAGATACGCAGTATTTT; CDR3aa: CSVSIGTPTDTQYF
d_gene: .; v_gene: TRBV7-9; len: 13; j_gene: TRBJ1-2; abundance: .; CDR3nt: TGTGCCAGCAGCTCCGGGGGGCGGCTAGCGTTCACCTTC; CDR3aa: CASSSGGRLAFTF
d_gene: TRBD2; v_gene: TRBV9; len: 15; j_gene: TRBJ2-1; abundance: .; CDR3nt: TGTGCCAGCAGCGTAGCCAGCGGGAGCTCCAATGAGCAGTTCTTC; CDR3aa: CASSVASGSSNEQFF
d_gene: .; v_gene: TRBV5-1; len: 16; j_gene: TRBJ2-7; abundance: .; CDR3nt: TGCGCCAGCAGCCTCCCCTCAGGGTTCGCCTCCTACGAGCAGTACTTC; CDR3aa: CASSLPSGFASYEQYF
d_gene: .; v_gene: TRBV28; len: 12; j_gene: TRBJ1-1; abundance: .; CDR3nt: TGTGCCAGCAGTTTAACGGCGGATGAAGCTTTCTTT; CDR3aa: CASSLTADEAFF
d_gene: TRBD2; v_gene: TRBV4-2; len: 17; j_gene: TRBJ2-5; abundance: .; CDR3nt: TGTGCCAGCAGCCAACGGGCGGGGGAGCAGGTTTTAGAGACCCAGTACTTC; CDR3aa: CASSQRAGEQVLETQYF
d_gene: .; v_gene: TRBV7-9; len: 15; j_gene: TRBJ1-1; abundance: .; CDR3nt: TGTGCCAGCAGCGTAAATCCGTCGGTTGGCACTGAAGCTTTCTTT; CDR3aa: CASSVNPSVGTEAFF
d_gene: TRBD2; v_gene: TRBV28; len: 15; j_gene: TRBJ2-1; abundance: .; CDR3nt: TGTGCCAGCAGTTTCCCGAGCGGGAGCCACAATGAGCAGTTCTTC; CDR3aa: CASSFPSGSHNEQFF
d_gene: TRBD1; v_gene: TRBV27; len: 14; j_gene: TRBJ2-2; abundance: .; CDR3nt: TGTGCCAGCAGTTTGACAGGGCTCAGGGGGGAGCTGTTTTTT; CDR3aa: CASSLTGLRGELFF
d_gene: TRBD2; v_gene: TRBV6-6; len: 13; j_gene: TRBJ2-7; abundance: .; CDR3nt: TGTGCCATCGGACTAGCGGGATTTGGCGAGCAGTACTTC; CDR3aa: CAIGLAGFGEQYF
d_gene: .; v_gene: TRBV18; len: 14; j_gene: TRBJ2-1; abundance: .; CDR3nt: TGTGCCAGCTCACCCTCCCTTGAAGGGGGTGAGCAGTTCTTC; CDR3aa: CASSPSLEGGEQFF
d_gene: .; v_gene: TRBV11-2; len: 17; j_gene: TRBJ1-3; abundance: .; CDR3nt: TGTGCCAGCAGCTTAGTTGGCAGGTTTAGCTCTGGAAACACCATATATTTT; CDR3aa: CASSLVGRFSSGNTIYF
d_gene: TRBD1; v_gene: TRBV4-1; len: 18; j_gene: TRBJ2-2; abundance: few; CDR3nt: TGCGCCAGCAGCCAGGCGGACAGGGGGCTTGGGAACACCGGGGAGCTGTTTTTT; CDR3aa: CASSQADRGLGNTGELFF
d_gene: TRBD2; v_gene: TRBV13; len: 16; j_gene: TRBJ2-7; abundance: once; CDR3nt: TGTGCCAGCAGCTTAGGCCGGACTAGCGGCTCCTACGAGCAGTACTTC; CDR3aa: CASSLGRTSGSYEQYF
d_gene: TRBD2; v_gene: TRBV29-1; len: 13; j_gene: TRBJ2-1; abundance: .; CDR3nt: TGCAGCGTCGCCAGGGTAGCGGGACTTGAGCAGTTCTTC; CDR3aa: CSVARVAGLEQFF
d_gene: TRBD1; v_gene: TRBV4-1; len: 16; j_gene: TRBJ2-7; abundance: .; CDR3nt: TGCGCCAGCAGCCAAGATAGGGGGACAGGTTCCTACGAGCAGTACTTC; CDR3aa: CASSQDRGTGSYEQYF
d_gene: .; v_gene: TRBV7-2; len: 16; j_gene: TRBJ1-5; abundance: .; CDR3nt: TGTGCCAGCAGCTTAGATCTTCGGGCACTAGATCAGCCCCAGCATTTT; CDR3aa: CASSLDLRALDQPQHF
d_gene: .; v_gene: TRBV2; len: 13; j_gene: TRBJ2-7; abundance: .; CDR3nt: TGTGCCAGCAGTGCAGGCAGGAGGTACGAGCAGTACTTC; CDR3aa: CASSAGRRYEQYF
d_gene: TRBD1; v_gene: TRBV2; len: 15; j_gene: TRBJ1-2; abundance: .; CDR3nt: TGTGCCAGCAGTCCCCGGACAGGGCTTAACTATGGCTACACCTTC; CDR3aa: CASSPRTGLNYGYTF
d_gene: TRBD2; v_gene: TRBV5-1; len: 16; j_gene: TRBJ2-7; abundance: .; CDR3nt: TGCGCCAGCAGCTCTTGGACTAGCGGGAACCTCTACGAGCAGTACTTC; CDR3aa: CASSSWTSGNLYEQYF
d_gene: TRBD1; v_gene: TRBV7-2; len: 15; j_gene: TRBJ1-4; abundance: .; CDR3nt: TGTGCCAGCAGCGCTGACAGGGCAACTAATGAAAAACTGTTTTTT; CDR3aa: CASSADRATNEKLFF
d_gene: TRBD1; v_gene: TRBV18; len: 16; j_gene: TRBJ1-1; abundance: once; CDR3nt: TGTGCCAGCTCACCCAAACTACAGGGGAGGAACACTGAAGCTTTCTTT; CDR3aa: CASSPKLQGRNTEAFF
d_gene: TRBD2; v_gene: TRBV5-1; len: 18; j_gene: TRBJ2-3; abundance: .; CDR3nt: TGCGCCAGCAGTCAGAATACGATACTAGCGGGAGGGCCAGATACGCAGTATTTT; CDR3aa: CASSQNTILAGGPDTQYF
d_gene: .; v_gene: TRBV10-1; len: 15; j_gene: TRBJ1-1; abundance: .; CDR3nt: TGCGCCAGCAGTGCGGCAGGGGAGGGTAGCACTGAAGCTTTCTTT; CDR3aa: CASSAAGEGSTEAFF
d_gene: TRBD2; v_gene: TRBV11-2; len: 17; j_gene: TRBJ2-3; abundance: .; CDR3nt: TGTGCCACCGGAGGTGGGCTAGCGGGAGGTCACACAGATACGCAGTATTTT; CDR3aa: CATGGGLAGGHTDTQYF
d_gene: .; v_gene: TRBV28; len: 16; j_gene: TRBJ2-6; abundance: .; CDR3nt: TGTGCCAGCAGTTTGTCAGGGATCGAAGGGGCCAACGTCCTGACTTTC; CDR3aa: CASSLSGIEGANVLTF
d_gene: .; v_gene: TRBV6-6; len: 16; j_gene: TRBJ1-6; abundance: .; CDR3nt: TGTGCCAGCAGTTACCCGACAGGCCGAGGGAATTCACCCCTCCACTTT; CDR3aa: CASSYPTGRGNSPLHF
d_gene: .; v_gene: TRBV28; len: 12; j_gene: TRBJ1-1; abundance: few; CDR3nt: TGTGCCAGCAGCCAAGTGCGCACTGAAGCTTTCTTT; CDR3aa: CASSQVRTEAFF
d_gene: TRBD2; v_gene: TRBV5-1; len: 17; j_gene: TRBJ2-2; abundance: few; CDR3nt: TGCGCCAGCAGCTTGGTGGCGGGAGTTTTGAACACCGGGGAGCTGTTTTTT; CDR3aa: CASSLVAGVLNTGELFF
d_gene: .; v_gene: TRBV4-1; len: 15; j_gene: TRBJ2-5; abundance: .; CDR3nt: TGCGCCAGCAGCCAAGTTGTCCTCTACCAAGAGACCCAGTACTTC; CDR3aa: CASSQVVLYQETQYF
d_gene: TRBD2; v_gene: TRBV5-6; len: 17; j_gene: TRBJ2-2; abundance: .; CDR3nt: TGTGCCAGCAGCTTCCTCGTGGGAGGGCCCGAGTGGAGGGAGCTGTTTTTT; CDR3aa: CASSFLVGGPEWRELFF
d_gene: .; v_gene: TRBV7-9; len: 15; j_gene: TRBJ1-3; abundance: few; CDR3nt: TGTGCCAGCAGCTATCTCGGGACAACTGGAAACACCATATATTTT; CDR3aa: CASSYLGTTGNTIYF
d_gene: .; v_gene: TRBV19; len: 14; j_gene: TRBJ2-7; abundance: .; CDR3nt: TGTGCCAGTAGTATAGAGGGGGCCGCCTACGAGCAGTACTTC; CDR3aa: CASSIEGAAYEQYF
d_gene: .; v_gene: TRBV4-2; len: 14; j_gene: TRBJ2-3; abundance: .; CDR3nt: TGTGCCAGCAGCCAAGGACAGAACACAGATACGCAGTATTTT; CDR3aa: CASSQGQNTDTQYF
d_gene: .; v_gene: TRBV4-3; len: 14; j_gene: TRBJ2-7; abundance: .; CDR3nt: TGCGCCAGCAGCTTCCGGGCCAGGGGCTCCGAGCAGTACTTC; CDR3aa: CASSFRARGSEQYF